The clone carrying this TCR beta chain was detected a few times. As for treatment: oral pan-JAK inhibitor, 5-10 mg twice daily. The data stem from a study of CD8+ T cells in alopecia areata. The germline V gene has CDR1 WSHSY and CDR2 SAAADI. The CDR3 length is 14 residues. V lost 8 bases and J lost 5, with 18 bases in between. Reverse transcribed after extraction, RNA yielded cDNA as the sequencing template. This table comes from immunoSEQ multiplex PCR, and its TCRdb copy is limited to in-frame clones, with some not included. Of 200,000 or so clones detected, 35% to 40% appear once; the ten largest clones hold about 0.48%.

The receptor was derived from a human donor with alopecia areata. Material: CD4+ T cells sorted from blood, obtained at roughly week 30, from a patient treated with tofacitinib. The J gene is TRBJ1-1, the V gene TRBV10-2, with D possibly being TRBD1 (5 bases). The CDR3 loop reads CASRRGSGETEAFF. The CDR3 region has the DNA TGCGCCAGCCGCCGGGGCTCGGGGGAAACTGAAGCTTTCTTT.